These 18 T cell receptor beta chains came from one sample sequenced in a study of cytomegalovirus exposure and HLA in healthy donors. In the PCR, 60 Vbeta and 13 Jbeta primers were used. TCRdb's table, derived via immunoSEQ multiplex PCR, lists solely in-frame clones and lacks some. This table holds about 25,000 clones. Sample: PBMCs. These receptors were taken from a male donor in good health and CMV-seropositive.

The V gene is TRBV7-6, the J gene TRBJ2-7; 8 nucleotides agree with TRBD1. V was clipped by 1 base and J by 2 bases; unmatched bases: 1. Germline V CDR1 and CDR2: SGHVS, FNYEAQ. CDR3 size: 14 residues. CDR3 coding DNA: TGTGCCAGCAGCTTAGAACAGGGGGCCTACGAGCAGTACTTC. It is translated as CASSLEQGAYEQYF.

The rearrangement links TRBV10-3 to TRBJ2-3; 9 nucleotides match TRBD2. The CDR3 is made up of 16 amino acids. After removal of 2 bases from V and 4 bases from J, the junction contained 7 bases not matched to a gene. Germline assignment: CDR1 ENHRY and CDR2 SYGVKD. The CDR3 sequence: CAISEGLAIRPDTQYF. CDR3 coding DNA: TGTGCCATCAGTGAGGGACTAGCGATAAGGCCAGATACGCAGTATTTT.

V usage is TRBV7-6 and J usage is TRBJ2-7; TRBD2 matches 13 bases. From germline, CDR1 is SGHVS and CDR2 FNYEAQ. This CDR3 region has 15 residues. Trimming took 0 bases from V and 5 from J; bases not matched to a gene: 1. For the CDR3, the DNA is TGTGCCAGCAGCTTAGCCGGACTAGCGGGGGACGAGCAGTACTTC. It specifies CASSLAGLAGDEQYF. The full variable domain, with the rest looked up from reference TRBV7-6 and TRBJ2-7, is GAGVSQSPRYKVTKRGQDVALRCDPISGHVSLYWYRQALGQGPEFLTYFNYEAQQDKSGLPNDRFSAERPEGSISTLTIQRTEQRDSAMYRCASSLAGLAGDEQYFGPGTRLTVT.

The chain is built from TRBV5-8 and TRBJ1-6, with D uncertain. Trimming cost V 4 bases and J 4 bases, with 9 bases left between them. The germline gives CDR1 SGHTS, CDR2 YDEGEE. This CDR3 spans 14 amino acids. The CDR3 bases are TGTGCCAGCAGCAGGACTCTTTATAATTCACCCCTCCACTTT. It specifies CASSRTLYNSPLHF.

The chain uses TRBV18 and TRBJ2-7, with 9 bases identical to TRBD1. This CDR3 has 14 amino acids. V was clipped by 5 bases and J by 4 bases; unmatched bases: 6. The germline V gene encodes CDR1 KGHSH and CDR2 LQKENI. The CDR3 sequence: CASSSDRGEYEQYF. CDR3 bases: TGTGCCAGCTCATCGGACAGGGGAGAGTACGAGCAGTACTTC.

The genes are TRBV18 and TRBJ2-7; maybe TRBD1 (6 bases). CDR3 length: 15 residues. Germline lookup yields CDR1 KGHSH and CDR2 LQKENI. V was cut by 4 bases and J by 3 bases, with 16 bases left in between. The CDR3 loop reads CASSRTVEKYYEQYF. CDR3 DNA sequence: TGTGCCAGCTCACGGACAGTGGAAAAATACTACGAGCAGTACTTC.

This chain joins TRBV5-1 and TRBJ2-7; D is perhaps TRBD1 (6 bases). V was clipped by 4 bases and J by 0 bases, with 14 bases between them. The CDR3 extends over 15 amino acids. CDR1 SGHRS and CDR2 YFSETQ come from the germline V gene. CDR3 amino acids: CASSHGTPNSYEQYF. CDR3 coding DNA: TGCGCCAGCAGCCACGGGACACCCAACTCCTACGAGCAGTACTTC.

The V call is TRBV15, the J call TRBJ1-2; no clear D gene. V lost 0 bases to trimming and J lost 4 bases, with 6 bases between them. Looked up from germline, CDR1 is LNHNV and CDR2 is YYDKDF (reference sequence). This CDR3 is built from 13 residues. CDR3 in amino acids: CATSRDEGYGYTF. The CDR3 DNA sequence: TGTGCCACCAGCAGAGATGAGGGCTATGGCTACACCTTC. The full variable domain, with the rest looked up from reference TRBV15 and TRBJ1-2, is DAMVIQNPRYQVTQFGKPVTLSCSQTLNHNVMYWYQQKSSQAPKLLFHYYDKDFNNEADTPDNFQSRRPNTSFCFLDIRSPGLGDTAMYLCATSRDEGYGYTFGSGTRLTVV.

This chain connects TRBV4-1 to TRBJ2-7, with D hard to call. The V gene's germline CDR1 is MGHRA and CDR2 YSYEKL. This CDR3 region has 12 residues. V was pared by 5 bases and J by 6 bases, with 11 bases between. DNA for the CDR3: TGCGCCAGCAGCTATTCCCTTTCCGAGCAGTACTTC. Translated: CASSYSLSEQYF.

CDR3 sequence (DNA): TGTGCCAGCAGCTCTTTAGAGGGAGCCCCGGGCACTGAAGCTTTCTTT. Its translation is CASSSLEGAPGTEAFF. V usage is TRBV7-6 and J usage is TRBJ1-1; D is ambiguous. Trimming cost V 4 bases and J 4 bases, with 19 bases left between them. Per germline, CDR1 SGHVS and CDR2 FNYEAQ. The CDR3 has 16 amino acids.

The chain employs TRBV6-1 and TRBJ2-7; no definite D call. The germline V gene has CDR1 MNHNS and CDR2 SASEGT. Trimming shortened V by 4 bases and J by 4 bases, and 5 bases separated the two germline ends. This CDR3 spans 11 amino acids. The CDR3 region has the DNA TGTGCCAGCAGTGGGGCATACGAGCAGTACTTC. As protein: CASSGAYEQYF.

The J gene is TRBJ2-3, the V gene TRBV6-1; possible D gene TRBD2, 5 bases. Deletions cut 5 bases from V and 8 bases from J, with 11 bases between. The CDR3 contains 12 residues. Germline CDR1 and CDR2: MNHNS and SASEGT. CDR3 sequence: CASSRLEATQYF. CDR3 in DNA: TGTGCCAGCAGTCGTTTGGAGGCTACGCAGTATTTT.

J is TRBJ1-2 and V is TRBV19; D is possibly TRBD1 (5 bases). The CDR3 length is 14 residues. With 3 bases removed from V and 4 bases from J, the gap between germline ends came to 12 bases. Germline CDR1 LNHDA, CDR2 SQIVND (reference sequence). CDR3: CASSIQGVGYGYTF. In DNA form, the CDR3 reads TGTGCCAGTAGTATCCAAGGGGTGGGCTATGGCTACACCTTC.

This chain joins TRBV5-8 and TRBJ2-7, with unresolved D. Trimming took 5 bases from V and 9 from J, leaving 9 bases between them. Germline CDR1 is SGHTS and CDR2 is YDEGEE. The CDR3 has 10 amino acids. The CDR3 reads CASSIGWQYF. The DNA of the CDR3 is TGTGCCAGCAGTATCGGGTGGCAGTACTTC.

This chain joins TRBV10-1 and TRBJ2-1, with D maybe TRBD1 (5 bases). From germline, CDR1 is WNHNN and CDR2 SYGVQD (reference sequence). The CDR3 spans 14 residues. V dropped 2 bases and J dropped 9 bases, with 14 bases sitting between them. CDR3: CASSEPGRAREQFF. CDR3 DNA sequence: TGCGCCAGCAGTGAGCCGGGCAGGGCTCGTGAGCAGTTCTTC.

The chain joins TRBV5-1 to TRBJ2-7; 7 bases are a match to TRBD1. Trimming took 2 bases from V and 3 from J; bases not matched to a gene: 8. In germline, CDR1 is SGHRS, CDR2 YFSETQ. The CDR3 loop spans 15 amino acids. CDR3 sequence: CASSLASTGSYEQYF. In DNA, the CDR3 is TGCGCCAGCAGCTTAGCATCGACAGGGAGCTACGAGCAGTACTTC.

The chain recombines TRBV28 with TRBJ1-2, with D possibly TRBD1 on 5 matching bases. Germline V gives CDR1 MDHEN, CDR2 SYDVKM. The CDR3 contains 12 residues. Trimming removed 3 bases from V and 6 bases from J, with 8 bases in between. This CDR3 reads CASSFRGNGYTF. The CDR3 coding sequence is TGTGCCAGCAGTTTTCGGGGGAATGGCTACACCTTC.

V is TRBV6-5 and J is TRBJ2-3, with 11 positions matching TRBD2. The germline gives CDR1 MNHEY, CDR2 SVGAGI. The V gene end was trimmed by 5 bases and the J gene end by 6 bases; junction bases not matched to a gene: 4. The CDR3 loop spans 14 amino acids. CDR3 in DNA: TGTGCCAGCAGTCCCACTAGCGGGGGCGATACGCAGTATTTT. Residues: CASSPTSGGDTQYF.